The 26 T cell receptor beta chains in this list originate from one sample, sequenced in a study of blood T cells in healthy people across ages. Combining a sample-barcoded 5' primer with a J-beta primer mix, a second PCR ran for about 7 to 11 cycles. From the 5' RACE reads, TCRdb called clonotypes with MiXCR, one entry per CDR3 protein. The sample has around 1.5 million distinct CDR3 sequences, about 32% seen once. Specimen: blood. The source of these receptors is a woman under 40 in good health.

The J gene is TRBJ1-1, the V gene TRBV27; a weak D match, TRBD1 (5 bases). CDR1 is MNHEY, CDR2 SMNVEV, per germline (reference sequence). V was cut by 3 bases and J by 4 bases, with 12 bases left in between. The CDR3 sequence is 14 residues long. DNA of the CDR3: TGTGCCAGCAGTTTTTTTCGCGGGGGCACTGAAGCTTTCTTT. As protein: CASSFFRGGTEAFF.

CDR3 sequence (DNA): TGTGCCAGCAGCTTAGGACAGGGAGGGGGCATTCAGTACTTC. The encoded protein is CASSLGQGGGIQYF. The rearrangement links TRBV7-9 to TRBJ2-4; perhaps D is TRBD1 or TRBD2 (7 bases each). CDR3 length equals 14 residues. Germline loops: CDR1 SEHNR, CDR2 FQNEAQ (reference sequence). V lost 1 base, J lost 9 bases, and 13 bases lay in between.

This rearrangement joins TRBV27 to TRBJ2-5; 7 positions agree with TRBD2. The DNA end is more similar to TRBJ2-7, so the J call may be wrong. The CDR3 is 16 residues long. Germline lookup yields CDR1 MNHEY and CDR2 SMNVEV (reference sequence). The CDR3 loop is CASSLSSRERPYEQYF. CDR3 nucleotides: TGTGCCAGCAGTTTATCATCGCGGGAGCGCCCCTACGAGCAGTACTTC.

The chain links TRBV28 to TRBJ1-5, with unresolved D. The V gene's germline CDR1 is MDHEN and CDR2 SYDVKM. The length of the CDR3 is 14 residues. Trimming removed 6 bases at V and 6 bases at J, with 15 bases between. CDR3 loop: CASSSTTDVQPQHF. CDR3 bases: TGTGCCAGCAGCTCGACAACAGATGTTCAGCCCCAGCATTTT.

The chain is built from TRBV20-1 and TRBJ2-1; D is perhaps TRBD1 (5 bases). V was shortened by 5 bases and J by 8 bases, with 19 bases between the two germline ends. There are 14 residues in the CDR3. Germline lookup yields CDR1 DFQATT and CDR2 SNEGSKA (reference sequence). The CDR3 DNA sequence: TGCAGTGCTTCATGGAGCGCCCGACAGTATGAGCAGTTCTTC. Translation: CSASWSARQYEQFF.

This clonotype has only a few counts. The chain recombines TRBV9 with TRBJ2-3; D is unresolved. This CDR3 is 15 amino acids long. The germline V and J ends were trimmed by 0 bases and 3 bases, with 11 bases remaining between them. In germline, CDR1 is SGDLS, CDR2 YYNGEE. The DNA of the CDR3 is TGTGCCAGCAGCGTAGAAAGTTTCTGGACAGATACGCAGTATTTT. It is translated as CASSVESFWTDTQYF.

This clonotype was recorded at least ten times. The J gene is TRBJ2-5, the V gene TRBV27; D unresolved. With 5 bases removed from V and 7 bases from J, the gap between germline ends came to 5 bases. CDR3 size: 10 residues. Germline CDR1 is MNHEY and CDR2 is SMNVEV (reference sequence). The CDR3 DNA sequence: TGTGCCAGCAGTGTAGGGACCCAGTACTTC. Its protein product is CASSVGTQYF.

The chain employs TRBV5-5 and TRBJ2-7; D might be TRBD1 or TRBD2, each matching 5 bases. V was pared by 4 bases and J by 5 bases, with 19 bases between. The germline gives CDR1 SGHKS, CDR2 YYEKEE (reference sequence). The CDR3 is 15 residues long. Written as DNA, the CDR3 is TGTGCCAGCAGCGGGGGTCTGGGCCATTCCCACGAGCAGTACTTC. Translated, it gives CASSGGLGHSHEQYF.

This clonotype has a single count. In DNA, the CDR3 is TGTGCCAGCAGTTTTCAGACAGGAGACCAATCTTACACTGAAGCTTTCTTT. Translated: CASSFQTGDQSYTEAFF. This sequence joins TRBV28 and TRBJ1-1, with D possibly TRBD1 on 6 matching bases. Germline-derived CDR1 and CDR2 are MDHEN and SYDVKM. V shed 3 bases and J shed 3 bases, with 20 bases lying between them. CDR3 size: 17 residues.

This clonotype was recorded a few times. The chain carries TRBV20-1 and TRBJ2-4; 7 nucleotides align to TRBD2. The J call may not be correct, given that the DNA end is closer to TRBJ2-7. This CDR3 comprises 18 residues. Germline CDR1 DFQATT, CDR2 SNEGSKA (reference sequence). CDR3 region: CSARDRIGGSLIPHEQYF. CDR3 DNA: TGCAGTGCTAGAGATCGAATTGGCGGGAGTCTTATCCCCCACGAGCAGTACTTC.

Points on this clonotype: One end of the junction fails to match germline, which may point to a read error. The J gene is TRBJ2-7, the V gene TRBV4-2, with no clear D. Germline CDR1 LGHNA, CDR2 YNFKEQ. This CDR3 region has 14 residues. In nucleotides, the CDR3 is TGTGCCGGCAGTCCCGGTTTGGGGTCCTACGAGCAGTACTTC. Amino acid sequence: CAGSPGLGSYEQYF.

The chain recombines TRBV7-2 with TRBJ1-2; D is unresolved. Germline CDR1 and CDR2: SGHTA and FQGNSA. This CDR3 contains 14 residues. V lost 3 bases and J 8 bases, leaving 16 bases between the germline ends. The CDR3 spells CASSLRLGNHGYTF. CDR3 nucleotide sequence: TGTGCCAGCAGCTTGCGGTTAGGGAATCACGGCTACACCTTC.

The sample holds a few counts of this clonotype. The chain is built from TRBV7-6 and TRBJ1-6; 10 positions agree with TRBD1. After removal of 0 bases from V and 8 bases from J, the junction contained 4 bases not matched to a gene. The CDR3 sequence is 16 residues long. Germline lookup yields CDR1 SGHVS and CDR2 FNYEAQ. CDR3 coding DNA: TGTGCCAGCAGCTTAGCCGCCGGGACAGGGGATTCACCCCTCCACTTT. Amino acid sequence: CASSLAAGTGDSPLHF.

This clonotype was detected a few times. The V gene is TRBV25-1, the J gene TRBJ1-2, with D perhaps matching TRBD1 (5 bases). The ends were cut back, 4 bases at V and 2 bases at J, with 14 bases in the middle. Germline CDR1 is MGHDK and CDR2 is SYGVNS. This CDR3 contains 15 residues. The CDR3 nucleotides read TGTGCCAGCAGTGGGCCCCGGGGGACCAACTATGGCTACACCTTC. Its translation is CASSGPRGTNYGYTF.

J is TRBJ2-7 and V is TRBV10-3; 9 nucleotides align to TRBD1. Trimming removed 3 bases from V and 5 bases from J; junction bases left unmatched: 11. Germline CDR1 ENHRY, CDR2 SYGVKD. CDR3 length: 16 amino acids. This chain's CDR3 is CAISDARTGVRDEQYF. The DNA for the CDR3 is TGTGCCATCAGTGACGCCAGGACAGGGGTAAGGGACGAGCAGTACTTC.

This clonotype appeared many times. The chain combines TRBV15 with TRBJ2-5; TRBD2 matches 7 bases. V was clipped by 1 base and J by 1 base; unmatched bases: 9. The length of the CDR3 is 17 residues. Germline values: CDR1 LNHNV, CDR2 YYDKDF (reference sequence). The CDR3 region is CATSRVPLGTIQETQYF. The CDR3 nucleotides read TGTGCCACCAGCAGAGTGCCCTTGGGGACTATCCAAGAGACCCAGTACTTC.

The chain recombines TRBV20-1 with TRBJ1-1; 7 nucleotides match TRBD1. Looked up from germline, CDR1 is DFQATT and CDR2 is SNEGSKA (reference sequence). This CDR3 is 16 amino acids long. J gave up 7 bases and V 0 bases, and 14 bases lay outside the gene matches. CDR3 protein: CSARDRIAGQAGEAFF. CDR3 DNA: TGCAGTGCTAGAGATCGGATTGCCGGACAGGCAGGTGAAGCTTTCTTT.

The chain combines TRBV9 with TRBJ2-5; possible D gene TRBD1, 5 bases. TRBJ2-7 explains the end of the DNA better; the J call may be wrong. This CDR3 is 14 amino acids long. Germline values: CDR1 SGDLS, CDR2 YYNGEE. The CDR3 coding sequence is TGTGCCAGCAGCGTAGGAGAAGGGGATAACGAGCAGTACTTC. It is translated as CASSVGEGDNEQYF.

CDR3 bases: TGTGCCATCAGTGACAACCGGGCGTATGGCTACACCTTC. Amino acids: CAISDNRAYGYTF. This chain links TRBV10-3 with TRBJ1-2; D remains ambiguous. The CDR3 consists of 13 residues. The ends were cut back, 3 bases at V and 5 bases at J, with 10 bases in the middle. The V gene's germline CDR1 is ENHRY and CDR2 SYGVKD.

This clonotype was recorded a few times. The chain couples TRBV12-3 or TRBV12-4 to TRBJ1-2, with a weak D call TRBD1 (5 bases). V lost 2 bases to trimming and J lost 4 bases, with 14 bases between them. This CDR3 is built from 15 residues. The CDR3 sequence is CASSLKGRAIYGYTF. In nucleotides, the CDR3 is TGTGCCAGCAGTTTAAAGGGCAGGGCGATCTATGGCTACACCTTC.

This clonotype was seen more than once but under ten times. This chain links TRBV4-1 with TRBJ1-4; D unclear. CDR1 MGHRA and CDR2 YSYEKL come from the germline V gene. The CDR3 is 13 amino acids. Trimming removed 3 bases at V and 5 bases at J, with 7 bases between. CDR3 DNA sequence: TGCGCCAGCAGCCAGACTGTAAATGAAAAACTGTTTTTT. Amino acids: CASSQTVNEKLFF.

The CDR3 DNA reads TGTGCCATCAGTGAGCCGGACAGGGGAGGGACTGAAGCTTTCTTT. This codes for CAISEPDRGGTEAFF. The chain combines TRBV10-3 with TRBJ1-1; 9 bases are a match to TRBD1. This CDR3 contains 15 residues. V was clipped by 2 bases and J by 5 bases; unmatched bases: 6. Germline lookup yields CDR1 ENHRY and CDR2 SYGVKD.

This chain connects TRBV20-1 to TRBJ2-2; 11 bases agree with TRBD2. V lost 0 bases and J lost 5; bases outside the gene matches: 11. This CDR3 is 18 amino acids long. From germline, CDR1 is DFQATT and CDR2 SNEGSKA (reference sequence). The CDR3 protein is CSARDLNRLAGPTGELFF. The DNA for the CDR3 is TGCAGTGCTAGAGATCTGAATCGACTAGCGGGACCTACCGGGGAGCTGTTTTTT.

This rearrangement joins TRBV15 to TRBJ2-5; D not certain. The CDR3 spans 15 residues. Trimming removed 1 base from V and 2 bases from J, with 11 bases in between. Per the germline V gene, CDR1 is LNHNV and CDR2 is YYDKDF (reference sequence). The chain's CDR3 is CATSRGKLSQETQYF. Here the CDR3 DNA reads TGTGCCACCAGCAGAGGCAAACTATCTCAAGAGACCCAGTACTTC.

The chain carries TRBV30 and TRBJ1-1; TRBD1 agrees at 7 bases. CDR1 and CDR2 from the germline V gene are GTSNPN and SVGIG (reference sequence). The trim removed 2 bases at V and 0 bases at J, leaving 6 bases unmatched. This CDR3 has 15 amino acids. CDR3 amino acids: CAWSRGRSVNTEAFF. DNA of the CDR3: TGTGCCTGGAGTAGGGGGCGCTCCGTGAACACTGAAGCTTTCTTT.

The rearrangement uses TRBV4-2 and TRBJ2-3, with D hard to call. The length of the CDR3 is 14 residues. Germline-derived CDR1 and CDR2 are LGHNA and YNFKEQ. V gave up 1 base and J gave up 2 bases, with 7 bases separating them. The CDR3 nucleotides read TGTGCCAGCAGCCAAGGTTCCCACACAGATACGCAGTATTTT. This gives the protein CASSQGSHTDTQYF.